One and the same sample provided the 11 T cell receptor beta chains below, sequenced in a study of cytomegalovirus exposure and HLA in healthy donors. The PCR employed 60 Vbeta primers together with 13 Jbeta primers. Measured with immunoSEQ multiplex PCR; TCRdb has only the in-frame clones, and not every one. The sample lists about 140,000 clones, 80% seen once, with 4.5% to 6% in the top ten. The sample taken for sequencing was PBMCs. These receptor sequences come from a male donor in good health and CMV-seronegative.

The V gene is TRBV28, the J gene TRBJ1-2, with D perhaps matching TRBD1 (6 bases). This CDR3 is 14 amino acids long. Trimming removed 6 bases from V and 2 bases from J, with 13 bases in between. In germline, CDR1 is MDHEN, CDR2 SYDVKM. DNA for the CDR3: TGTGCCAGCAGCCGGGGGAGGGGGAACTATGGCTACACCTTC. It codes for CASSRGRGNYGYTF.

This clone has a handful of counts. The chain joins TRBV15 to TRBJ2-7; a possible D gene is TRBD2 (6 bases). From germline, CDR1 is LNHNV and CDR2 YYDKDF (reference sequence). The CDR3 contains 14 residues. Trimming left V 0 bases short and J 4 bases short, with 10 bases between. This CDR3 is CATSREKGTYEQYF. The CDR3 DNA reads TGTGCCACCAGCAGAGAAAAAGGGACTTACGAGCAGTACTTC.

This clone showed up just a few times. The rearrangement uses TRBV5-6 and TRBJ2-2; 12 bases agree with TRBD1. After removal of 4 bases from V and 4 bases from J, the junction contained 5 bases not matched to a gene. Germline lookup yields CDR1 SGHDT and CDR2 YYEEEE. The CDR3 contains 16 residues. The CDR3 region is CASSLRDRGPTGELFF. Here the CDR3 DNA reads TGTGCCAGCAGCCTACGGGACAGGGGGCCCACCGGGGAGCTGTTTTTT.

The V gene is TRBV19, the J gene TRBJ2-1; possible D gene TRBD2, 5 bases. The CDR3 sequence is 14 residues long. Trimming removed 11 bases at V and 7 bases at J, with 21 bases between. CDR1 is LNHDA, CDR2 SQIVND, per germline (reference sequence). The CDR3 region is CAVDRGLFTNEQFF. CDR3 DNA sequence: TGTGCCGTCGACCGAGGACTCTTTACAAATGAGCAGTTCTTC.

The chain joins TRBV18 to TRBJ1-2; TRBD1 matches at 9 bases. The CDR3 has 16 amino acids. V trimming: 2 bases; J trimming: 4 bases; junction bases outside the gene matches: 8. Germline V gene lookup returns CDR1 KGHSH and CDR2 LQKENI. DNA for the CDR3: TGTGCCAGCTCACCAAATCTAGGGACAGGGTCCTATGGCTACACCTTC. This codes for CASSPNLGTGSYGYTF.

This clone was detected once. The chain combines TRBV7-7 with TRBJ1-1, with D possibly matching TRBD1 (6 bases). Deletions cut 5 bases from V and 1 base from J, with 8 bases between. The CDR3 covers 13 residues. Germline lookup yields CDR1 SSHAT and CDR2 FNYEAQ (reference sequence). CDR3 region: CASSVDRNTEAFF. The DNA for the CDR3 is TGTGCCAGCAGCGTGGACAGGAACACTGAAGCTTTCTTT.

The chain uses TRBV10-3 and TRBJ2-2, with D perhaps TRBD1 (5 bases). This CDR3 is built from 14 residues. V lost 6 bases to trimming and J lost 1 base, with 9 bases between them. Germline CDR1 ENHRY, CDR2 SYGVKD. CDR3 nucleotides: TGTGCCATCAGGATGACAGTGAACACCGGGGAGCTGTTTTTT. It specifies CAIRMTVNTGELFF.

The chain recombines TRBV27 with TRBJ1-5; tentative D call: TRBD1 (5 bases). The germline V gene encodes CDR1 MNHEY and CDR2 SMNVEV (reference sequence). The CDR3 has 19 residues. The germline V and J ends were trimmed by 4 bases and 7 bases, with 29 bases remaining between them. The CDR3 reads CASSSGGGIGLARSQPQHF. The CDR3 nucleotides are TGTGCCAGCAGTTCGGGGGGGGGAATCGGACTGGCAAGGAGCCAGCCCCAGCATTTT.

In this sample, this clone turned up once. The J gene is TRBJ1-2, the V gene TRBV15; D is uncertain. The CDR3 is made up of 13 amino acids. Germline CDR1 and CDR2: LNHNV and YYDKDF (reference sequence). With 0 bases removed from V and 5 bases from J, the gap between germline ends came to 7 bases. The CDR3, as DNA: TGTGCCACCAGCAGAGAAGGGAGGTATGGCTACACCTTC. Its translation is CATSREGRYGYTF.

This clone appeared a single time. The CDR3 nucleotides read TGTGCCAGCAGCCAAAAAGCGGGGGGGGTGGATACGCAGTATTTT. It codes for CASSQKAGGVDTQYF. The chain employs TRBV4-2 and TRBJ2-3; TRBD2 matches 10 bases. The germline gives CDR1 LGHNA, CDR2 YNFKEQ. J lost 6 bases, V lost 2 bases, and 5 bases had no gene match. This CDR3 is built from 15 residues.

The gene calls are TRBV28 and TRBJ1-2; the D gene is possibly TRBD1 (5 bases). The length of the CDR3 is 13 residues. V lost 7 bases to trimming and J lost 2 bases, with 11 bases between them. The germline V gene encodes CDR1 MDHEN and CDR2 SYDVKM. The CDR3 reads CASTWGGNYGYTF. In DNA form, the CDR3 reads TGTGCCAGCACCTGGGGGGGGAACTATGGCTACACCTTC.